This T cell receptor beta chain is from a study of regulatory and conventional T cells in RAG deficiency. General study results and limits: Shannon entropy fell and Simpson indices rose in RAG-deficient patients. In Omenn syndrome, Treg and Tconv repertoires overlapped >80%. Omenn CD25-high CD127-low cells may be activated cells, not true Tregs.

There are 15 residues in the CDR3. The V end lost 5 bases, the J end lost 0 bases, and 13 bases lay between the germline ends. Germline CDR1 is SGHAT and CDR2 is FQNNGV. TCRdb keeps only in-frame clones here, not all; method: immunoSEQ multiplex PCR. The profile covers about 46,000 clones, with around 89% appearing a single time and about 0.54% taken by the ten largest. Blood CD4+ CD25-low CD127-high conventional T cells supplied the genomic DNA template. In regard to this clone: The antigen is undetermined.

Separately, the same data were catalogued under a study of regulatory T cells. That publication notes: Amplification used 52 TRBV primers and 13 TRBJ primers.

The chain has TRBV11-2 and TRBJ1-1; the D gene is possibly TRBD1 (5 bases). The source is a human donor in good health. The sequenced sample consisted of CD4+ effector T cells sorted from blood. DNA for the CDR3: TGTGCCAGCAGCCCACTTGACAGAATGAACACTGAAGCTTTCTTT. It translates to CASSPLDRMNTEAFF.